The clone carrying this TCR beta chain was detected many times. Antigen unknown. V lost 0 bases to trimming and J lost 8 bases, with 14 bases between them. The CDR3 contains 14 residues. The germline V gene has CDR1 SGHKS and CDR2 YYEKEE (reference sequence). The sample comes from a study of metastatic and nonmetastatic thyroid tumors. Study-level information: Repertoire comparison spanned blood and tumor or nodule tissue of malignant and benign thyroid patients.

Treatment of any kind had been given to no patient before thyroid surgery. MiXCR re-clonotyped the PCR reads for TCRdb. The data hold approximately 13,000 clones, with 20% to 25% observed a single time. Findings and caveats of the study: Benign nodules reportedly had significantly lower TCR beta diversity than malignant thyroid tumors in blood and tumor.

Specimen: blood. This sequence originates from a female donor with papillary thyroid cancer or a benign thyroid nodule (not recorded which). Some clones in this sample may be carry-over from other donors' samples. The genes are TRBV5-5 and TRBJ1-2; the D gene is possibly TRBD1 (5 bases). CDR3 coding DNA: TGTGCCAGCAGCTTGGCCAGGGACCCTAGGGGCTACACCTTC. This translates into CASSLARDPRGYTF. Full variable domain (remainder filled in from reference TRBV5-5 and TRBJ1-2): DAGVTQSPTHLIKTRGQQVTLRCSPISGHKSVSWYQQVLGQGPQFIFQYYEKEERGRGNFPDRFSARQFPNYSSELNVNALLLGDSALYLCASSLARDPRGYTFGSGTRLTVV.